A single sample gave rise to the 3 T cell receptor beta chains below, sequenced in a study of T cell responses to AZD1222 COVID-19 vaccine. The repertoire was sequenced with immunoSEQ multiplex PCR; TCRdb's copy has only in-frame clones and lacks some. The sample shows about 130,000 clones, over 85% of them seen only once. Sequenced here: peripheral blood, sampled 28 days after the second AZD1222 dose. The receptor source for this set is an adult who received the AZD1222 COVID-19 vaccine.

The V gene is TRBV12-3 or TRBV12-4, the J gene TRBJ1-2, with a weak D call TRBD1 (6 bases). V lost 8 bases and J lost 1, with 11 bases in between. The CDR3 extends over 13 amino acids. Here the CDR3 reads CASGAQGNYGYTF. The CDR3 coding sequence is TGTGCCAGCGGAGCACAGGGTAACTATGGCTACACCTTC.

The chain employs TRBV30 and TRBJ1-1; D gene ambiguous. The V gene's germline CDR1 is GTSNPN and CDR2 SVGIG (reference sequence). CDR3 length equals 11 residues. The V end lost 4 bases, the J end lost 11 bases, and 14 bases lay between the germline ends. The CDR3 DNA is TGTGCCTGGACCGGGCCAACAGTTGCTTTCTTT. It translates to CAWTGPTVAFF.

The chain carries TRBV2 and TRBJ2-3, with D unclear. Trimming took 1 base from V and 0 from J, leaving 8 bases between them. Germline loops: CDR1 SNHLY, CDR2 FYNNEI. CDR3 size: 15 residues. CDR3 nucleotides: TGTGCCAGCAGTGAAGGTGTCAAAAGCACAGATACGCAGTATTTT. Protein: CASSEGVKSTDTQYF.